This T cell receptor beta chain was found in a study of T cells after yellow fever vaccination. With V trimmed by 3 bases and J by 5 bases, 3 bases remained unmatched. The CDR3 is 14 amino acids. 5'RACE template switching generated TCR cDNA, adding a universal primer site and UMIs. TCRdb ran MiXCR on the 5' RACE reads and lists one entry per CDR3 protein. There are approximately 110,000 distinct CDR3 sequences in the sample; 7.4% occur only once, and roughly 2.6% lies in the top ten. Regarding the study as a whole: A faster peak, day 5 versus 15, was reached by the weaker secondary response.

This clonotype was observed many times. Its antigen is still unknown. The V and J genes are TRBV12-3 or TRBV12-4 and TRBJ2-3, with 9 nucleotides matching TRBD1. This material consisted of CD4+ T cells sorted from PBMCs, taken 10 days after the first yellow fever vaccination. This sequence was found in a man aged 18 to 35 who received the YFV17D yellow fever vaccine. Here the CDR3 DNA reads TGTGCCAGCAGTTTCACAGGGGGCGTAGATACGCAGTATTTT. Translating gives CASSFTGGVDTQYF.